The 19 T cell receptor beta chains reported below all come from one sample, sequenced in a study of shared clonotypes between healthy human individuals. Using immunoSEQ multiplex PCR, the repertoire was profiled, and TCRdb retains in-frame clones only, with some absent. Of under 2.5 million clones listed, approximately 90% are singletons. Sequenced material: naive CD4+ T cells from PBMCs. The subset was: CD45RA+ positively selected. Receptor source: a man between 18 and 29 years old in good health. Some clones in this sample may be carry-over from other donors' samples.

V usage is TRBV6-5 and J usage is TRBJ2-5, with D unclear. The DNA matches TRBJ2-7 better at its end, which makes the J call doubtful. CDR1 and CDR2 (germline): MNHEY, SVGAGI. The CDR3 consists of 15 residues. CDR3 DNA sequence: TGTGCCAGCAGTTCCGCTCCCGGGCCCTACTACGAGCAGTACTTC. It yields the protein CASSSAPGPYYEQYF.

The rearrangement joins TRBV9 to TRBJ1-3, with D unclear. V shed 1 base and J shed 3 bases, with 2 bases lying between them. The CDR3 totals 12 residues. In germline, CDR1 is SGDLS, CDR2 YYNGEE. The CDR3 protein is CASSVNGNTIYF. The CDR3 region has the DNA TGTGCCAGCAGCGTAAATGGAAACACCATATATTTT.

The chain combines TRBV28 with TRBJ2-1; 7 bases are shared with TRBD2. Per germline, CDR1 MDHEN and CDR2 SYDVKM. J lost 4 bases, V lost 6 bases, and 3 bases had no gene match. The CDR3 covers 13 residues. CDR3 DNA sequence: TGTGCCAGCAGGGCTAGCGGATACAATGAGCAGTTCTTC. Translated, it gives CASRASGYNEQFF.

The chain joins TRBV6-1 to TRBJ2-3, with D perhaps matching TRBD2 (6 bases). Trimming removed 2 bases from V and 5 bases from J, with 14 bases in between. The germline gives CDR1 MNHNS, CDR2 SASEGT. This CDR3 has 15 amino acids. CDR3 sequence: CASSEIGPTRDTQYF. As DNA, the CDR3 is TGTGCCAGCAGTGAAATAGGACCGACTAGAGATACGCAGTATTTT.

A single count supports this clone. The J gene is TRBJ2-3, the V gene TRBV4-3; 7 bases align to TRBD2. The CDR3 covers 18 residues. V shed 3 bases and J 5 bases; nucleotides not matched to a gene: 17. Looked up from germline, CDR1 is LGHNA and CDR2 is YSLEER. CDR3 protein: CASSQLLRAGRGGDTQYF. DNA for the CDR3: TGCGCCAGCAGCCAGTTATTAAGGGCAGGGAGGGGTGGAGATACGCAGTATTTT.

CDR3: CASSSYRDKTYEQYF. CDR3 nucleotides: TGTGCCAGCAGTTCGTACAGAGACAAGACCTACGAGCAGTACTTC. The chain recombines TRBV27 with TRBJ2-7; D remains ambiguous. The CDR3 covers 15 residues. The V gene lost 4 bases and the J gene lost 2 bases, with 15 bases spanning the gap. Germline V gene data show CDR1 as MNHEY and CDR2 as SMNVEV (reference sequence).

This clone was seen once. The chain carries TRBV5-1 and TRBJ2-3; D may be TRBD1 or TRBD2 (5 bases each). Trimming removed 3 bases at V and 3 bases at J, with 14 bases between. Germline values: CDR1 SGHRS, CDR2 YFSETQ. This CDR3 region has 15 residues. Written as DNA, the CDR3 is TGCGCCAGCAGCTCCGCCGGGGCGCCAACAGATACGCAGTATTTT. It codes for CASSSAGAPTDTQYF.

The chain has TRBV4-1 and TRBJ2-4; 8 positions match TRBD2. Trimming cost V 4 bases and J 0 bases; bases outside gene matches: 11. Germline V gene lookup returns CDR1 MGHRA and CDR2 YSYEKL. The CDR3 runs 18 residues. CDR3 in amino acids: CASSPGLVGGLAKNIQYF. The CDR3 region has the DNA TGCGCCAGCAGCCCGGGACTAGTGGGGGGATTAGCCAAAAACATTCAGTACTTC.

The chain carries TRBV11-3 and TRBJ2-1, with D possibly being TRBD2 (6 bases). The CDR3 is 14 amino acids. V was pared by 3 bases and J by 4 bases, with 10 bases between. Germline V CDR1 and CDR2: SGHNT, YENEEA. CDR3 DNA: TGTGCCAGCAGCTTGCGGGGTACTTACAATGAGCAGTTCTTC. Protein sequence: CASSLRGTYNEQFF.

The chain is built from TRBV6-5 and TRBJ2-3; 8 bases match TRBD1. The germline V gene encodes CDR1 MNHEY and CDR2 SVGAGI. CDR3 length: 16 residues. With 4 bases clipped from V and 2 bases from J, the junction kept 8 bases outside the gene matches. CDR3 region: CASSLVQGAYTDTQYF. CDR3 in DNA: TGTGCCAGCAGTTTGGTCCAGGGGGCTTACACAGATACGCAGTATTTT.

The gene calls are TRBV7-8 and TRBJ1-2; tentative D call: TRBD1 (5 bases). The CDR3 length is 19 residues. Germline loops: CDR1 SGHVS, CDR2 FQNEAQ. Trimming cost V 1 base and J 6 bases, with 27 bases left between them. CDR3 protein: CASSLEKGMTTGIIHGYTF. CDR3 sequence (DNA): TGTGCCAGCAGCTTAGAGAAGGGGATGACTACAGGCATTATTCATGGCTACACCTTC.

Details on this clone: Other DNA sequences from this sample encode an identical CDR3 as well. The chain links TRBV7-9 to TRBJ1-2; D uncertain. Germline CDR1 and CDR2: SEHNR and FQNEAQ (reference sequence). This CDR3 has 12 amino acids. V lost 5 bases and J lost 2, with 6 bases in between. CDR3 protein: CASSPSNYGYTF. DNA for the CDR3: TGTGCCAGCAGCCCTTCAAACTATGGCTACACCTTC. The whole variable domain, filled in from reference TRBV7-9 and TRBJ1-2, reads DTGVSQNPRHKITKRGQNVTFRCDPISEHNRLYWYRQTLGQGPEFLTYFQNEAQLEKSRLLSDRFSAERPKGSFSTLEIQRTEQGDSAMYLCASSPSNYGYTFGSGTRLTVV.

The chain is built from TRBV14 and TRBJ2-6; no reliable D call. The V and J ends lost 4 bases and 4 bases respectively, with 14 bases between them. There are 16 residues in the CDR3. Germline CDR1 is SGHDN and CDR2 is FVKESK. CDR3 sequence: CASSLRRFGGANVLTF. The CDR3 bases are TGTGCCAGCAGCCTCCGACGCTTCGGCGGGGCCAACGTCCTGACTTTC.

V is TRBV18 and J is TRBJ1-1; D is possibly TRBD1 (5 bases). Germline V CDR1 and CDR2: KGHSH, LQKENI. Trimming removed 0 bases at V and 8 bases at J, with 10 bases between. This CDR3 contains 13 residues. The CDR3: CASSPPGRDEAFF. The CDR3 bases are TGTGCCAGCTCACCACCGGGCAGGGACGAAGCTTTCTTT.

The chain employs TRBV25-1 and TRBJ1-6; maybe TRBD1 (5 bases). The CDR3 contains 13 residues. The V gene lost 4 bases and the J gene lost 9 bases, with 10 bases spanning the gap. The germline CDR1 and CDR2 sequences are MGHDK and SYGVNS. The CDR3 nucleotides are TGTGCCAGCAGTGGGATCGGGACTTCACCCCTCCACTTT. Translated, it gives CASSGIGTSPLHF.

The chain combines TRBV7-2 with TRBJ2-7, with D maybe TRBD2 (6 bases). The ends were cut back, 1 base at V and 4 bases at J, with 14 bases in the middle. Germline assignment: CDR1 SGHTA and CDR2 FQGNSA. This CDR3 has 15 amino acids. In DNA form, the CDR3 reads TGTGCCAGCAGCTTAGATGGGGGGTGGTTTTACGAGCAGTACTTC. The encoded protein is CASSLDGGWFYEQYF.

This chain joins TRBV28 and TRBJ2-7; 7 bases agree with TRBD1. CDR3 length: 15 residues. Losses at the gene ends were 3 bases for V and 5 bases for J; bases not matched to a gene: 10. The V gene's germline CDR1 is MDHEN and CDR2 SYDVKM. The CDR3 loop is CASSFVTGKIDEQYF. CDR3 DNA sequence: TGTGCCAGCAGTTTCGTGACAGGGAAAATCGACGAGCAGTACTTC. Based on the CDR3 plus reference TRBV28 and TRBJ2-7, the full variable domain is DVKVTQSSRYLVKRTGEKVFLECVQDMDHENMFWYRQDPGLGLRLIYFSYDVKMKEKGDIPEGYSVSREKKERFSLILESASTNQTSMYLCASSFVTGKIDEQYFGPGTRLTVT.

In its sample, this clone was seen a few times. The chain recombines TRBV5-1 with TRBJ1-2, with a tentative D call TRBD1 (6 bases). The V end lost 3 bases, the J end lost 6 bases, and 15 bases lay between the germline ends. The germline V gene has CDR1 SGHRS and CDR2 YFSETQ. This CDR3 is built from 14 residues. For the CDR3, the DNA is TGCGCCAGCAGCTCGACCGGGACAACGAATGGCTACACCTTC. Amino acids: CASSSTGTTNGYTF.

A note on this clone: This sample includes further DNA sequences coding for the same CDR3. This chain uses TRBV9 with TRBJ2-3; 12 bases are shared with TRBD2. The V segment lost 4 bases and the J segment 6 bases; nucleotides outside the gene matches: 6. Germline V CDR1 and CDR2: SGDLS, YYNGEE. The CDR3 consists of 15 residues. CDR3 DNA: TGTGCCAGCAGCCTCAGGCTAGCGGGAGGGGATACGCAGTATTTT. Translation gives CASSLRLAGGDTQYF.